The T cell receptor (beta chain) under discussion was sequenced for a study of blood T cell repertoires in COVID-19 (TCRdb year 2020). In terms of the full investigation: Collaborator samples came from the United States, Italy and Spain and covered acute and convalescent phases of COVID-19. The prospective study material was composed of cDNA or gDNA derived from T cells, B-cell-depleted T cells, or PBMCs. The dataset comprised deeply sampled blood TCRbeta repertoires from subjects exposed to, actively infected with, or recovered from COVID-19. The repertoires were made available in a free public database intended to serve as a resource for research on the immune response to SARS-CoV-2. Samples came from the ongoing ImmuneRACE study (first 160 participants) plus 1,254 subjects from 6 global collaborators. Nearly every sample came with metadata listing a de-identified subject ID, COVID-19 status, age in years and sex. HLA class I and class II types, where available, came from metadata supplied by the sample provider rather than from assay-based typing.

TCRbeta CDR3 regions were amplified from genomic DNA using the immunoSEQ Assay, a bias-controlled multiplex PCR. The source study handled its data this way. The number of nucleated cells in each sample was estimated from the amplification of reference gene primers within the assay. To quantify the absolute abundance of each unique TCRbeta CDR3 rearrangement, sequence reads were collapsed and filtered. Productive Simpson clonality was computed per sample as the square root of Simpson's diversity index over productive rearrangements. TCRdb's version of the immuneACCESS table is confined to in-frame rearrangements and falls short of the full clone set. An unresolved V gene accounts for under half of the shortfall where checked; the remainder is of unknown origin. For V, J and clone size, that table is used; D and trimming come from the DNA. The sample table shows some 200,000 clones, and roughly 90% are seen once. The leading ten clones occupy 2% to 2.5% of the sample.

The paper as a whole reports these results and caveats: The amount of clinical and demographic metadata varied by source and participant and was provided uncurated.

Whole blood was collected in K2EDTA tubes by collaborating institutions according to the institutions' own protocols. For TCRbeta analysis, collaborator samples were shipped as frozen whole blood, as isolated PBMCs, or as DNA extracted from either sample type. In the case of this clone: Its specific antigen is unknown. Base qualities are missing; no much larger clone stands one base away.

CDR1 and CDR2 are read off the germline V gene (reference sequence) as MNHEY and SMNVEV. The junction carries 14 bases between V and J, which are trimmed by 4 bases and 4 bases respectively. Its CDR3 holds 16 amino acids, cysteine through phenylalanine. The sequence is cut down to CDR3 DNA, 48 bases in frame from base 1. The sample consisted of peripheral blood. The V gene is TRBV27 and the J gene is TRBJ1-6; the D segment could be TRBD1, given 5 matching bases. The receptor's source is a woman aged 45 to 65 with acute or convalescent COVID-19. The CDR3 protein is CASSWSGGAYNSPLHF. The nucleotides are TGTGCCAGCAGTTGGTCGGGGGGTGCATATAATTCACCCCTCCACTTT.